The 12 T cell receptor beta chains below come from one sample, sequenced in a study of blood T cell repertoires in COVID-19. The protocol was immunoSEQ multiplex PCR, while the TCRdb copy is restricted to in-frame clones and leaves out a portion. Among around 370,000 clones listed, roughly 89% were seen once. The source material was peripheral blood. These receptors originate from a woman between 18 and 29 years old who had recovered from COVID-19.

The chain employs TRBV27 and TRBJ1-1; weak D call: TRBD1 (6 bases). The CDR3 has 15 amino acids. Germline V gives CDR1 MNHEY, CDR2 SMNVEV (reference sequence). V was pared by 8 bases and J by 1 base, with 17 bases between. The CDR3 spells CASGRSGTPNTEAFF. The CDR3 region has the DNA TGTGCCAGCGGTAGGTCCGGGACACCGAACACTGAAGCTTTCTTT.

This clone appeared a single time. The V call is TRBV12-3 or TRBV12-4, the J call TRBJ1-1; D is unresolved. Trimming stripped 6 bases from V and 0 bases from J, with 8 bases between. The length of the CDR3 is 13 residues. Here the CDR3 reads CASRVVVNTEAFF. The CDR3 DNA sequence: TGTGCCAGCAGGGTTGTAGTGAACACTGAAGCTTTCTTT.

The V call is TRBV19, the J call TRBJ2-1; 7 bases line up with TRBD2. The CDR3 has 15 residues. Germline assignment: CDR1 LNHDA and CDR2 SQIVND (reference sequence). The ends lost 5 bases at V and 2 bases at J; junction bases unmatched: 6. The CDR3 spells CASSGRGVTYNEQFF. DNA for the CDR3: TGTGCCAGTAGTGGACGGGGGGTGACCTACAATGAGCAGTTCTTC.

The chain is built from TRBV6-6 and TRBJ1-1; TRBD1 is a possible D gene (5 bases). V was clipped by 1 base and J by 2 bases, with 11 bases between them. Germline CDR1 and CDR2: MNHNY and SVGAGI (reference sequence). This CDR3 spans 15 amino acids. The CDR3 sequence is CASSYYRGRNTEAFF. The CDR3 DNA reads TGTGCCAGCAGTTACTACCGGGGGAGAAACACTGAAGCTTTCTTT.

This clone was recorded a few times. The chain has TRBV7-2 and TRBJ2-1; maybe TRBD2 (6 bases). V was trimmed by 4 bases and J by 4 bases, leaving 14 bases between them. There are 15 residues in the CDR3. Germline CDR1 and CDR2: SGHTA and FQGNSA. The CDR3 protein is CASSSGDSLYNEQFF. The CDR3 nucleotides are TGTGCCAGCAGCTCCGGGGACTCACTTTACAATGAGCAGTTCTTC.

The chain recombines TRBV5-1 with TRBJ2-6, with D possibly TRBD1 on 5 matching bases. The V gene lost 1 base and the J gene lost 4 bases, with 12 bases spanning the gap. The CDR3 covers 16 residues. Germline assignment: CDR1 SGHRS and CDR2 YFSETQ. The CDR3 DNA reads TGCGCCAGCAGCTTGTTTTCAGGGTCCGGGGCCAACGTCCTGACTTTC. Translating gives CASSLFSGSGANVLTF.

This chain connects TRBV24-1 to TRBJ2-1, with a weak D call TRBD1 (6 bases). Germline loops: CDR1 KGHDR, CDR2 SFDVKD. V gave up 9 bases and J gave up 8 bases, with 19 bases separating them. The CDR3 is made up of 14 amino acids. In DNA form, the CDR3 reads TGTGCCACCGGGGGCCCGGATGAATGGGATGAGCAGTTCTTC. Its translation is CATGGPDEWDEQFF.

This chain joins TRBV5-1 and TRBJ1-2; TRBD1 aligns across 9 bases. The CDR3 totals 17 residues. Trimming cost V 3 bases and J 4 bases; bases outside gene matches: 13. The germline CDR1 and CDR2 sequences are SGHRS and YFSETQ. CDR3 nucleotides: TGCGCCAGCAGCTCCGGGACAGGGTCCCCCGTGGGCTATGGCTACACCTTC. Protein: CASSSGTGSPVGYGYTF.

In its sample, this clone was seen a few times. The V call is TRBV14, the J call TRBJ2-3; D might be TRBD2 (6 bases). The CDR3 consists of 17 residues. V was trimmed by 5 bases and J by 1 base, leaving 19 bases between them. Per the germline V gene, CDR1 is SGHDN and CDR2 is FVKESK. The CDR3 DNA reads TGTGCCAGCAGCAAGTCCGGGACTCGCGGGGGCACAGATACGCAGTATTTT. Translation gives CASSKSGTRGGTDTQYF.

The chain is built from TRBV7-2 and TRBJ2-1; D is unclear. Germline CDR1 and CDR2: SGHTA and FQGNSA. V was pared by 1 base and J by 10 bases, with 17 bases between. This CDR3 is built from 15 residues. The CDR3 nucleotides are TGTGCCAGCAGCTTAGGGGCCGTACAGAATGGGGAGCAGTTCTTC. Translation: CASSLGAVQNGEQFF.

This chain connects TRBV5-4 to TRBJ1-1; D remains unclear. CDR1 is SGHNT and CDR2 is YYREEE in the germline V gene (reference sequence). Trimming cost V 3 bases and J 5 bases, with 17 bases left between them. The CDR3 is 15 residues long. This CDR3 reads CASSSGGSAVTEAFF. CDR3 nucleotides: TGTGCCAGCAGCTCTGGTGGCAGCGCGGTGACTGAAGCTTTCTTT.

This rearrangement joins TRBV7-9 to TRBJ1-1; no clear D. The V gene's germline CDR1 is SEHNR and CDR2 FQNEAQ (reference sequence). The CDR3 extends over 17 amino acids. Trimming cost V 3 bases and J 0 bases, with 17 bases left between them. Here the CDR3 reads CASSFRRTWGVNTEAFF. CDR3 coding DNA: TGTGCCAGCAGCTTTCGACGGACCTGGGGAGTGAACACTGAAGCTTTCTTT.